The subject of this entry is one T cell receptor (beta chain). Here immunoSEQ multiplex PCR was the method, and the copy in TCRdb shows in-frame clones only, minus some. This table holds roughly 8,400 clones, more than 65% found once. This sample was included in a study of tumor-infiltrating lymphocytes in localized non-small cell lung cancer. The CDR3 covers 14 residues. The germline V and J ends were trimmed by 8 bases and 0 bases, with 11 bases remaining between them. Germline CDR1 and CDR2: MNHNS and SASEGT. The chain recombines TRBV6-1 with TRBJ1-5; the D is unclear. This sequence was found in a human donor with non-small cell lung cancer. The sequencing input was lung tumor tissue. In DNA, the CDR3 is TGTGCCAGCGACCCCAGTCGTAGCAATCAGCCCCAGCATTTT. Residues: CASDPSRSNQPQHF.